This T cell receptor (beta chain) was identified during a study of shared clonotypes between healthy human individuals. Study-level information: Each donor had three CD4 naive, three CD4 memory, two CD8 naive and one CD8 memory plate.

General study results and limits: Larger estimated richness was generally recorded for naive subsets relative to memory subsets.

Profiling relied on immunoSEQ multiplex PCR, and the TCRdb table lists in-frame clones only, not all of them. The sample includes more than 2 million clones, approximately 94% of them seen just once. About this clone itself: Its antigen remains unidentified.

Per germline, CDR1 SGHTA and CDR2 FQGNSA. CDR3 length: 12 residues. The V end lost 4 bases, the J end lost 11 bases, and 14 bases lay between the germline ends. The TCR sequence derives from a man younger than 35 in good health. The chain joins TRBV7-2 to TRBJ1-1, with TRBD1 as a possible D gene (5 bases). What was sequenced was naive CD4+ T cells sorted from blood. Subset in this sample: CD45RA+ positively selected. In DNA form, the CDR3 reads TGTGCCAGCAGCTCCTCCGGGACGCATGCTTTCTTT. Protein: CASSSSGTHAFF.